These 5 T cell receptor beta chains came from one sample sequenced in a study of T cell responses to AZD1222 COVID-19 vaccine. Libraries were prepared by immunoSEQ multiplex PCR; TCRdb keeps only in-frame clonotypes and omits some of them. This table holds about 190,000 clones, 87% found once. The sample in question was peripheral blood, obtained on day 0 of MenACWY control vaccination. The receptor source for this set is an adult in good health.

The rearrangement links TRBV28 to TRBJ1-2; D possibly corresponds to TRBD1 (6 bases). The length of the CDR3 is 13 residues. V lost 5 bases and J lost 7, with 14 bases in between. Germline lookup yields CDR1 MDHEN and CDR2 SYDVKM. CDR3 in amino acids: CASSLQGRGGYTF. The CDR3 nucleotides read TGTGCCAGCAGTCTACAGGGTCGAGGTGGCTACACCTTC.

V and J are TRBV19 and TRBJ2-7; D might be TRBD1 or TRBD2, each matching 5 bases. Trimming cost V 5 bases and J 5 bases, with 13 bases left between them. This CDR3 comprises 13 residues. Germline assignment: CDR1 LNHDA and CDR2 SQIVND (reference sequence). The chain's CDR3 is CASSFLEGNEQYF. DNA for the CDR3: TGTGCCAGTAGTTTTCTCGAGGGGAACGAGCAGTACTTC.

The chain links TRBV4-1 to TRBJ1-4; 11 bases match TRBD1. The CDR3 has 19 residues. Germline values: CDR1 MGHRA, CDR2 YSYEKL. The junction had 9 bases not matched to a gene; V was cut back by 1 base and J by 2 bases. CDR3 DNA sequence: TGCGCCAGCAGCCAAGCCCAAGGGGGGACAGGGGGGACTAATGAAAAACTGTTTTTT. It yields the protein CASSQAQGGTGGTNEKLFF.

The chain uses TRBV3-1 (or the pseudogene TRBV3-2) and TRBJ2-1; D remains unclear. CDR1 LGHDT and CDR2 YNNKEL come from the germline V gene (reference sequence). V dropped 0 bases and J dropped 2 bases, with 8 bases sitting between them. CDR3 length: 15 residues. In DNA form, the CDR3 reads TGTGCCAGCAGCCAAGACGTAGTTACCTACAATGAGCAGTTCTTC. As protein: CASSQDVVTYNEQFF.

This clone was counted a few times. The J gene is TRBJ2-7, the V gene TRBV28; 7 nucleotides line up with TRBD2. Losses at the gene ends were 8 bases for V and 2 bases for J; bases not matched to a gene: 6. The length of the CDR3 is 13 residues. CDR1 and CDR2 from the germline V gene are MDHEN and SYDVKM. CDR3 residues: CASGGGITYEQYF. The CDR3 DNA is TGTGCCAGCGGGGGAGGGATTACCTACGAGCAGTACTTC.